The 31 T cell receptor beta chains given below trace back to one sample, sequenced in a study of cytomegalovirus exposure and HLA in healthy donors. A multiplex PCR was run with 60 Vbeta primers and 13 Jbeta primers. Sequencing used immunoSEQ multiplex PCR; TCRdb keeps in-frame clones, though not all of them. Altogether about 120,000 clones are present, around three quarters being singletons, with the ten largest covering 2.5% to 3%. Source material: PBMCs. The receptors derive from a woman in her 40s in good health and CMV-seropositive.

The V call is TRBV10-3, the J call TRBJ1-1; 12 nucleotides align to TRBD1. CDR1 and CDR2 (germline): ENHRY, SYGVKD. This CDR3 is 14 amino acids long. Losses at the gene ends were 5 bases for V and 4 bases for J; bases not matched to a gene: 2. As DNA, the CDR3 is TGTGCCATCAGTACGGGACAGGGGGCCACTGAAGCTTTCTTT. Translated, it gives CAISTGQGATEAFF.

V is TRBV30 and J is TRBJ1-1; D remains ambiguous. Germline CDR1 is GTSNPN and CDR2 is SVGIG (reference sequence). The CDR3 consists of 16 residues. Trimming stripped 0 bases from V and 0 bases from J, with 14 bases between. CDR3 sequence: CAWSVRGLSMNTEAFF. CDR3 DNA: TGTGCCTGGAGTGTACGGGGTCTGTCCATGAACACTGAAGCTTTCTTT.

CDR3 sequence (DNA): TGTGCCAGTAGTACGGACAGGGATTATCAGCCCCAGCATTTT. Amino acid sequence: CASSTDRDYQPQHF. The chain joins TRBV19 to TRBJ1-5; 8 nucleotides agree with TRBD1. This CDR3 has 14 residues. Trimming at V came to 4 bases and at J to 5 bases, leaving 4 bases not matched to a gene. Germline values: CDR1 LNHDA, CDR2 SQIVND (reference sequence).

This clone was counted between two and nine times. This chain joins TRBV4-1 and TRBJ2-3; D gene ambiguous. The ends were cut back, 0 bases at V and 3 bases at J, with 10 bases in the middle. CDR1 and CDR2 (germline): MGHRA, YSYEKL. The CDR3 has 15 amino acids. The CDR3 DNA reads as TGCGCCAGCAGCCAAGATGGTCTTCAGACAGATACGCAGTATTTT. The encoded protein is CASSQDGLQTDTQYF.

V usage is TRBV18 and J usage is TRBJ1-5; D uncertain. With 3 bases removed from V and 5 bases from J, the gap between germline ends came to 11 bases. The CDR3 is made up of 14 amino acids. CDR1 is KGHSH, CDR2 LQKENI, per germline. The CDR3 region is CASSPLAVDQPQHF. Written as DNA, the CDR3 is TGTGCCAGCTCACCCTTAGCCGTAGATCAGCCCCAGCATTTT.

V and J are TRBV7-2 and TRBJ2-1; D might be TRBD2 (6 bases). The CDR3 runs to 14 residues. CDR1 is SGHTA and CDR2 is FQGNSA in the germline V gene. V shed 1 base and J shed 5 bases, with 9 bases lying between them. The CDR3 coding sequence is TGTGCCAGCAGCTTAGTGCGGGAAAACAATGAGCAGTTCTTC. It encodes CASSLVRENNEQFF. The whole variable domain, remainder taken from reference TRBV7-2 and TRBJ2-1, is GAGVSQSPSNKVTEKGKDVELRCDPISGHTALYWYRQSLGQGLEFLIYFQGNSAPDKSGLPSDRFSAERTGGSVSTLTIQRTQQEDSAVYLCASSLVRENNEQFFGPGTRLTVL.

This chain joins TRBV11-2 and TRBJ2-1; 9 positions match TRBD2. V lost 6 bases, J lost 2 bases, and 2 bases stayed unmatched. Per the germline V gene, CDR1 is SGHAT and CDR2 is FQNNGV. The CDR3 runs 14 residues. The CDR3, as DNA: TGTGCCAGCAGTCTAGCGGGACCCTACAATGAGCAGTTCTTC. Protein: CASSLAGPYNEQFF.

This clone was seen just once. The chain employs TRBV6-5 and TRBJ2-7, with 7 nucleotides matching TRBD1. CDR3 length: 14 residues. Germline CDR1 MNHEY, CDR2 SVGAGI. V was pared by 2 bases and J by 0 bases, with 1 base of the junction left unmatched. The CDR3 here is CASSYGDSSYEQYF. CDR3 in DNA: TGTGCCAGCAGTTACGGGGACAGCTCCTACGAGCAGTACTTC.

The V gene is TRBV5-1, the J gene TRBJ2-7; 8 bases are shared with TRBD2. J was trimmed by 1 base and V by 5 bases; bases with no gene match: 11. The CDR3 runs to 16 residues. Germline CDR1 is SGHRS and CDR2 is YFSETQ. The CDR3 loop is CASSISGGGLSYEQYF. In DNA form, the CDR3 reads TGCGCCAGCAGTATCTCGGGCGGGGGGTTATCCTACGAGCAGTACTTC.

The CDR3: CASSGRLAALNTGELFF. Written as DNA, the CDR3 is TGTGCCAGCAGTGGCCGTTTAGCCGCGTTGAACACCGGGGAGCTGTTTTTT. This chain links TRBV2 with TRBJ2-2; D gene unclear. In germline, CDR1 is SNHLY, CDR2 FYNNEI. Deletions cut 4 bases from V and 1 base from J, with 16 bases between. This CDR3 has 17 residues.

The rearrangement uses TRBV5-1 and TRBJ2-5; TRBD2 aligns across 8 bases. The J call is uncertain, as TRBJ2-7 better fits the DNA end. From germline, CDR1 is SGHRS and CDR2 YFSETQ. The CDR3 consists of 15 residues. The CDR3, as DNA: TGCGCCAGCAGCCCCGGACTAGCCGGGGGACGCGAGCAGTACTTC. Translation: CASSPGLAGGREQYF.

The CDR3 DNA sequence: TGTGCCAGCAGTCTTCACGGGACTAGCGGATCCTCCTACAATGAGCAGTTCTTC. Its translation: CASSLHGTSGSSYNEQFF. The rearrangement joins TRBV27 to TRBJ2-1; TRBD2 agrees at 11 bases. Germline CDR1 MNHEY, CDR2 SMNVEV (reference sequence). This CDR3 contains 18 residues. V lost 5 bases, J lost 0 bases, and 9 bases stayed unmatched.

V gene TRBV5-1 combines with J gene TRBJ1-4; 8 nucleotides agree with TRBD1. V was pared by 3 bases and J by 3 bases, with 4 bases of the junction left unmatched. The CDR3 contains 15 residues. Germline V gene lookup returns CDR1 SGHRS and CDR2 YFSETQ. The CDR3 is CASSSQGAPNEKLFF. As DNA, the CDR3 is TGCGCCAGCAGCTCCCAGGGGGCCCCTAATGAAAAACTGTTTTTT.

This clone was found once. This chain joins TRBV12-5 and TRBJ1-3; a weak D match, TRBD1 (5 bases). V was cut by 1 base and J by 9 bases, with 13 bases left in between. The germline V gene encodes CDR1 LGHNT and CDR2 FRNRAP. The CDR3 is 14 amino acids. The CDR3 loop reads CASGLEMGGSTIYF. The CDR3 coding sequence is TGTGCTAGTGGTTTGGAGATGGGGGGGAGCACCATATATTTT.

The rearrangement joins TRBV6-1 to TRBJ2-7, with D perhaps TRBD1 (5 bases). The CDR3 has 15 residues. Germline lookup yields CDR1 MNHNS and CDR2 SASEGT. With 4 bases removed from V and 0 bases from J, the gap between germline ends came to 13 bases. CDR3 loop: CASSVKGRASYEQYF. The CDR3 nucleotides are TGTGCCAGCAGTGTTAAAGGCAGGGCCTCCTACGAGCAGTACTTC.

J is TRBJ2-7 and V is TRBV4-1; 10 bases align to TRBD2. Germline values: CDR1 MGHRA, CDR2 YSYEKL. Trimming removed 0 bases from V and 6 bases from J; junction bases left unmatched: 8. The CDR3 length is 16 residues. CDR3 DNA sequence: TGCGCCAGCAGCCAAGATGGCCTAGCGGGAGCTATCGAGCAGTACTTC. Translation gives CASSQDGLAGAIEQYF.

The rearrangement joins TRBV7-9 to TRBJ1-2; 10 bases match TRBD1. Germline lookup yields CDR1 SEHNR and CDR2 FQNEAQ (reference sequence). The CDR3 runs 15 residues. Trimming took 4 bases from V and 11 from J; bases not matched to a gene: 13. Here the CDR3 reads CASSSLAGRDRGYTF. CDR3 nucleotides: TGTGCCAGCAGCTCCCTAGCGGGTAGGGACAGGGGTTACACCTTC.

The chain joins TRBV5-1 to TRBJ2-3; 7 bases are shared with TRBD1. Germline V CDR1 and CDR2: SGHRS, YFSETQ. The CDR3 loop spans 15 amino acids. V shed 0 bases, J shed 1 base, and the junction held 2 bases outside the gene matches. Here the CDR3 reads CASSLGQGRTDTQYF. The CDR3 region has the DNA TGCGCCAGCAGCTTGGGACAGGGCCGCACAGATACGCAGTATTTT.

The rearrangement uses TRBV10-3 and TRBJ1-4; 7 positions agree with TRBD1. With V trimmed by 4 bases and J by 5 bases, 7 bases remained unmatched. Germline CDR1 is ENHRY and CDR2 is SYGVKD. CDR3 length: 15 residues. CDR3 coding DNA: TGTGCCATCAGTGCAACAGGGGCCTTAAATGAAAAACTGTTTTTT. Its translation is CAISATGALNEKLFF.

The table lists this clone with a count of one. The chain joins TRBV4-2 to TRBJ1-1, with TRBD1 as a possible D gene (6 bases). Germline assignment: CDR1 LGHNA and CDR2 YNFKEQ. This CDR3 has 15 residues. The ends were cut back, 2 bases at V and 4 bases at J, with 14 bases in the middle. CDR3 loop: CASSQRGAGATEAFF. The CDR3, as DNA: TGTGCCAGCAGCCAAAGGGGGGCGGGGGCCACTGAAGCTTTCTTT.

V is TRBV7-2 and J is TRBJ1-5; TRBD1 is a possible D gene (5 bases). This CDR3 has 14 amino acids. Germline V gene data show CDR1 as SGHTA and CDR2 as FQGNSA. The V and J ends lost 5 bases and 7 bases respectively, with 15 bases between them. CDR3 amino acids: CASSTDGGGQPQHF. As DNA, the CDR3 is TGTGCCAGCAGCACGGATGGGGGGGGGCAGCCCCAGCATTTT.

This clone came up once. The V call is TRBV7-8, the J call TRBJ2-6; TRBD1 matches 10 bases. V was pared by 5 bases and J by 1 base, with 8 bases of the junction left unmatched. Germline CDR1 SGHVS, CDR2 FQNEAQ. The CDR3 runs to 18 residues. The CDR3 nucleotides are TGTGCCAGCAGCAGAAAGACAGGGGGCATTTCTGGGGCCAACGTCCTGACTTTC. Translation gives CASSRKTGGISGANVLTF.

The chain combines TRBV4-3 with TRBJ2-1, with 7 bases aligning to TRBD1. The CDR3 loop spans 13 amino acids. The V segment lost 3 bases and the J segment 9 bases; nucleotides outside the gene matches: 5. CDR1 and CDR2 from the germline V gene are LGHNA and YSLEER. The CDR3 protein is CASSQSTGFEQFF. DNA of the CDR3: TGCGCCAGCAGCCAGTCGACAGGGTTTGAGCAGTTCTTC.

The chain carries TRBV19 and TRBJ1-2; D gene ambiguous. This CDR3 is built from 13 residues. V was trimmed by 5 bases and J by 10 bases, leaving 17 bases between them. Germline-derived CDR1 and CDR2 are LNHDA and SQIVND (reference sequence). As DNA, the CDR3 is TGTGCCAGTAGTTATGACTACTTAGGAGACTACACCTTC. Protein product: CASSYDYLGDYTF. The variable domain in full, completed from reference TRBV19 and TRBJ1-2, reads DGGITQSPKYLFRKEGQNVTLSCEQNLNHDAMYWYRQDPGQGLRLIYYSQIVNDFQKGDIAEGYSVSREKKESFPLTVTSAQKNPTAFYLCASSYDYLGDYTFGSGTRLTVV.

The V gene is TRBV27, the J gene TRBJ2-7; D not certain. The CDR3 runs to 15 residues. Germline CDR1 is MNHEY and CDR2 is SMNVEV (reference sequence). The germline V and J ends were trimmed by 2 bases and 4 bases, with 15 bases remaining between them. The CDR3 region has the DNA TGTGCCAGCAGTTTAGGGCCGCCGACAATGTACGAGCAGTACTTC. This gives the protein CASSLGPPTMYEQYF.

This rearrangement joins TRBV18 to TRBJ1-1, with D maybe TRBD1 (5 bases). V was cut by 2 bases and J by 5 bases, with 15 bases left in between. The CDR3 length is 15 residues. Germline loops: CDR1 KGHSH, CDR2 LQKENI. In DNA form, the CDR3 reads TGTGCCAGCTCACCAGTGGGGGGGGTTGGAACTGAAGCTTTCTTT. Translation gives CASSPVGGVGTEAFF. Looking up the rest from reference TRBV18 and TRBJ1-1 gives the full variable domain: NAGVMQNPRHLVRRRGQEARLRCSPMKGHSHVYWYRQLPEEGLKFMVYLQKENIIDESGMPKERFSAEFPKEGPSILRIQQVVRGDSAAYFCASSPVGGVGTEAFFGQGTRLTVV.

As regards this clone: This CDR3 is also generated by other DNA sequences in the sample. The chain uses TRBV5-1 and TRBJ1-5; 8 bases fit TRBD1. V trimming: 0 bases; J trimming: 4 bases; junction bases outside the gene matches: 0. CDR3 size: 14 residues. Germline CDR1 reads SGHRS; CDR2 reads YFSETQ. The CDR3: CASSLDRGNQPQHF. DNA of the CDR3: TGCGCCAGCAGCTTGGACAGGGGGAATCAGCCCCAGCATTTT.

CDR3 nucleotide sequence: TGTGCCAGCAGCCAAGACCCGGGGGGTGAGCAGTTCTTC. As protein: CASSQDPGGEQFF. V usage is TRBV4-2 and J usage is TRBJ2-1, with 7 bases aligning to TRBD2. This CDR3 comprises 13 residues. Germline loops: CDR1 LGHNA, CDR2 YNFKEQ. Trimming cost V 0 bases and J 9 bases; bases outside gene matches: 2.

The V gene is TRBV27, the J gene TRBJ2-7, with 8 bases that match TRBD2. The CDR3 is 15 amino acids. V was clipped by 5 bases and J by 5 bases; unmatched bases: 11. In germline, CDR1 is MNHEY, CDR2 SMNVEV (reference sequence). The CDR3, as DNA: TGTGCCAGCAGTCCCACGGGACTAGGGGCGAACGAGCAGTACTTC. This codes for CASSPTGLGANEQYF.

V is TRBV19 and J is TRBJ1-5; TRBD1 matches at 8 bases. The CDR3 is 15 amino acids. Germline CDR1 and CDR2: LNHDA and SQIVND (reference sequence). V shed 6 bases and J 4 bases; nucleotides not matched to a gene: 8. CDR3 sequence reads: CASRLDRGGNQPQHF. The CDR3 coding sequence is TGTGCCAGTAGACTTGACAGGGGTGGAAATCAGCCCCAGCATTTT. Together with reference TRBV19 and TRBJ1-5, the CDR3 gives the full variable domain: DGGITQSPKYLFRKEGQNVTLSCEQNLNHDAMYWYRQDPGQGLRLIYYSQIVNDFQKGDIAEGYSVSREKKESFPLTVTSAQKNPTAFYLCASRLDRGGNQPQHFGDGTRLSIL.

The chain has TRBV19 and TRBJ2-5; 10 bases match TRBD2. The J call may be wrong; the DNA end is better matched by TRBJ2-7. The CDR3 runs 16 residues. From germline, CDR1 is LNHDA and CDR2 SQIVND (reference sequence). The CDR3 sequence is CASSGTGLADPYEQYF. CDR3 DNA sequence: TGTGCCAGTAGTGGCACCGGACTAGCGGACCCCTACGAGCAGTACTTC.